Each of the 26 T cell receptor beta chains below was sequenced from the same sample in a study of blood T cell repertoires in COVID-19. Profiling relied on immunoSEQ multiplex PCR, and the TCRdb table lists in-frame clones only, not all of them. This sample has under 150,000 clones, with about 88% found just once. Input material: peripheral blood. Receptors originate from a human donor in a cohort sampled during active COVID-19.

The CDR3 is CASSLLRKRGTGYTGELFF. DNA of the CDR3: TGTGCCAGCAGCTTACTAAGAAAAAGAGGGACAGGGTACACCGGGGAGCTGTTTTTT. This sequence joins TRBV7-9 and TRBJ2-2, with 9 nucleotides matching TRBD1. Germline CDR1 and CDR2: SEHNR and FQNEAQ (reference sequence). J was trimmed by 3 bases and V by 2 bases; bases with no gene match: 13. The CDR3 has 19 residues.

The chain employs TRBV29-1 and TRBJ2-7; D is possibly TRBD2 (6 bases). Germline loops: CDR1 SQVTM, CDR2 ANQGSEA. V dropped 4 bases and J dropped 0 bases, with 13 bases sitting between them. This CDR3 region has 14 residues. CDR3: CSVGGVGSSYEQYF. The CDR3 nucleotides read TGCAGCGTTGGGGGGGTAGGATCCTCCTACGAGCAGTACTTC.

V usage is TRBV28 and J usage is TRBJ1-3; no clear D. Germline V lookup: CDR1 MDHEN, CDR2 SYDVKM. This CDR3 region has 14 residues. The germline V and J ends were trimmed by 4 bases and 0 bases, with 7 bases remaining between them. The CDR3 region is CASSYPHSGNTIYF. CDR3 nucleotides: TGTGCCAGCAGTTATCCACACTCTGGAAACACCATATATTTT.

V usage is TRBV18 and J usage is TRBJ1-4; 7 positions agree with TRBD1. CDR3 length equals 18 residues. The germline V gene encodes CDR1 KGHSH and CDR2 LQKENI. V gave up 1 base and J gave up 7 bases; unmatched junction bases: 15. CDR3 sequence reads: CASSPLARGTEEGEKLFF. The CDR3 DNA reads as TGTGCCAGCTCACCACTCGCCAGGGGGACGGAGGAAGGTGAAAAACTGTTTTTT.

The chain links TRBV5-6 to TRBJ2-3, with D perhaps TRBD2 (5 bases). The CDR3 consists of 16 residues. The germline V gene has CDR1 SGHDT and CDR2 YYEEEE. V lost 1 base and J lost 2, with 14 bases in between. This chain's CDR3 is CASSLIVPGITDTQYF. The CDR3 DNA sequence: TGTGCCAGCAGCTTGATAGTCCCGGGGATCACAGATACGCAGTATTTT.

This sequence joins TRBV28 and TRBJ1-4; unclear D gene. The CDR3 length is 14 residues. Trimming left V 3 bases short and J 4 bases short, with 9 bases between. Germline CDR1 reads MDHEN; CDR2 reads SYDVKM. The CDR3 DNA reads TGTGCCAGCAGTTTCTCGGTCGGTAATGAAAAACTGTTTTTT. Its protein is CASSFSVGNEKLFF.

This clone has just a few counts. The chain carries TRBV6-2 or TRBV6-3 and TRBJ2-1; a weak D match, TRBD2 (5 bases). The V end was cut by 4 bases, the J end by 5 bases, with 6 bases between. The CDR3 spans 12 residues. Looked up from germline, CDR1 is MNHEY and CDR2 is SVGEGT. The CDR3 DNA sequence: TGTGCCAGCAGTTTACTAGACAATGAGCAGTTCTTC. Translated, it gives CASSLLDNEQFF.

This chain joins TRBV29-1 and TRBJ1-1; tentative D call: TRBD1 (5 bases). Deletions cut 3 bases from V and 1 base from J, with 9 bases between. Germline CDR1 reads SQVTM; CDR2 reads ANQGSEA. The CDR3 spans 13 residues. CDR3 sequence reads: CSVESTANTEAFF. The CDR3 nucleotides are TGCAGCGTTGAGTCGACAGCGAACACTGAAGCTTTCTTT.

On this clone itself: An end of the junction does not agree with germline; a read error may underlie this. The rearrangement uses TRBV7-2 and TRBJ2-1; 7 bases match TRBD2. The CDR3 has 15 residues. The germline gives CDR1 SGHTA, CDR2 FQGNSA. In DNA form, the CDR3 reads TGTGCCACCAGCCCTCGGGGGGACCTCTACAATGAGCAGTTCTTC. It yields the protein CATSPRGDLYNEQFF.

This rearrangement joins TRBV6-5 to TRBJ1-6, with 7 nucleotides matching TRBD1. The V gene's germline CDR1 is MNHEY and CDR2 SVGAGI. V dropped 6 bases and J dropped 9; count of bases not matched to a gene: 8. This CDR3 contains 14 residues. This CDR3 is CASRKQGQGSPLHF. In DNA form, the CDR3 reads TGTGCCAGCAGAAAACAGGGGCAAGGTTCACCCCTCCACTTT.

This chain connects TRBV5-1 to TRBJ2-3; 10 bases align to TRBD2. The CDR3 consists of 15 residues. From germline, CDR1 is SGHRS and CDR2 YFSETQ. V lost 4 bases to trimming and J lost 1 base; unmatched junction nucleotides: 3. The CDR3 bases are TGCGCCAGCAGCATAGGGACTAGCGGCACAGATACGCAGTATTTT. Its translation: CASSIGTSGTDTQYF.

The genes are TRBV5-4 and TRBJ2-7, with TRBD2 identical over 9 bases. The CDR3 is 16 residues long. In germline, CDR1 is SGHNT, CDR2 YYREEE (reference sequence). V gave up 0 bases and J gave up 0 bases; unmatched junction bases: 4. The CDR3 bases are TGTGCCAGCAGCTTGGGCGGACTAGCGAGCTCCTACGAGCAGTACTTC. Translating gives CASSLGGLASSYEQYF.

This clone was observed a single time. This chain connects TRBV7-9 to TRBJ1-6; D possibly corresponds to TRBD1 (5 bases). The CDR3 contains 16 residues. The V end was cut by 5 bases, the J end by 7 bases, with 18 bases between. Germline assignment: CDR1 SEHNR and CDR2 FQNEAQ (reference sequence). DNA of the CDR3: TGTGCCAGCAGCCTCAAGGGGCAGGTCAGCAATTCACCCCTCCACTTT. Translation: CASSLKGQVSNSPLHF.

This clone was seen only a few times. The gene calls are TRBV11-3 and TRBJ2-3; 7 bases line up with TRBD1. The CDR3 length is 14 residues. Looked up from germline, CDR1 is SGHNT and CDR2 is YENEEA. V lost 5 bases, J lost 6 bases, and 8 bases stayed unmatched. This chain's CDR3 is CASSPGQHEDTQYF. The CDR3 DNA follows: TGTGCCAGCAGCCCGGGACAGCATGAGGATACGCAGTATTTT.

This clone came up many times. This chain uses TRBV4-2 with TRBJ1-5; tentative D call: TRBD1 (6 bases). Deletions cut 3 bases from V and 1 base from J, with 13 bases between. CDR1 and CDR2 (germline): LGHNA, YNFKEQ. The CDR3 contains 16 residues. The CDR3 here is CASSQATGMSNQPQHF. DNA for the CDR3: TGTGCCAGCAGCCAGGCCACAGGGATGAGCAATCAGCCCCAGCATTTT.

V is TRBV30 and J is TRBJ2-3, with a possible D match to TRBD2 (5 bases). Germline CDR1 and CDR2: GTSNPN and SVGIG (reference sequence). Between the trimmed V and J ends, which lost 4 bases and 4 bases, there was a span of 12 bases. This CDR3 has 13 amino acids. CDR3 in DNA: TGTGCCTGGAACCGGGGTCGGGCAGATACGCAGTATTTT. Translating gives CAWNRGRADTQYF.

The chain is built from TRBV28 and TRBJ2-7, with D possibly TRBD1 on 8 matching bases. This CDR3 spans 14 amino acids. Trimming took off 7 bases at V and 2 bases at J, with 15 bases between the two ends. CDR1 and CDR2 (germline): MDHEN, SYDVKM. For the CDR3, the DNA is TGTGCCAGCATCACAGGGGGACTAACCTACGAGCAGTACTTC. It encodes CASITGGLTYEQYF.

This clone has just one count. The genes are TRBV18 and TRBJ2-7; D remains ambiguous. Per germline, CDR1 KGHSH and CDR2 LQKENI. V dropped 8 bases and J dropped 0 bases, with 14 bases sitting between them. This CDR3 has 14 amino acids. CDR3: CASTQNSRSYEQYF. In nucleotides, the CDR3 is TGTGCCAGCACCCAAAACTCCCGCTCCTACGAGCAGTACTTC.

The J gene is TRBJ2-7, the V gene TRBV28; 10 bases are a match to TRBD1. V lost 6 bases, J lost 2 bases, and 7 bases stayed unmatched. The CDR3 length is 15 residues. Per the germline V gene, CDR1 is MDHEN and CDR2 is SYDVKM. CDR3 sequence: CASSPTGTGAYEQYF. The CDR3 nucleotides are TGTGCCAGCAGCCCAACCGGGACAGGGGCCTACGAGCAGTACTTC.

The genes are TRBV19 and TRBJ1-5; the match to TRBD1 covers 7 bases. V gave up 10 bases and J gave up 4 bases; unmatched junction bases: 7. Germline CDR1 and CDR2: LNHDA and SQIVND (reference sequence). The CDR3 loop spans 13 amino acids. In DNA, the CDR3 is TGTGCCACCGAACAGGGGCGAAATCAGCCCCAGCATTTT. Its protein is CATEQGRNQPQHF. The full variable domain, its missing parts supplied by reference TRBV19 and TRBJ1-5, is DGGITQSPKYLFRKEGQNVTLSCEQNLNHDAMYWYRQDPGQGLRLIYYSQIVNDFQKGDIAEGYSVSREKKESFPLTVTSAQKNPTAFYLCATEQGRNQPQHFGDGTRLSIL.

The chain joins TRBV28 to TRBJ2-7; 9 positions match TRBD1. Germline trimming cut 3 bases from V and 7 bases from J; bases unmatched to any gene: 10. Germline V lookup: CDR1 MDHEN, CDR2 SYDVKM. This CDR3 is 15 amino acids long. The CDR3 DNA reads as TGTGCCAGCAGTTTTCGGACAGGGGCCGTTCGGGAGCAGTACTTC. This sequence encodes CASSFRTGAVREQYF.

J is TRBJ1-4 and V is TRBV7-6; no clear D gene. Per the germline V gene, CDR1 is SGHVS and CDR2 is FNYEAQ. Trimming removed 4 bases from V and 14 bases from J, with 17 bases in between. This CDR3 comprises 13 residues. The CDR3 sequence: CASSSIMGPRLFF. The CDR3 nucleotides are TGTGCCAGCAGCTCAATAATGGGCCCAAGGCTGTTTTTT.

This clone occurred a few times. The CDR3 loop is CASSLREERGSPLHF. The CDR3, as DNA: TGCGCCAGCAGCTTGCGCGAAGAGCGGGGTTCACCCCTCCACTTT. V usage is TRBV5-1 and J usage is TRBJ1-6; D gene unclear. The V end was cut by 1 base, the J end by 9 bases, with 14 bases between. The CDR3 is 15 amino acids. Germline values: CDR1 SGHRS, CDR2 YFSETQ.

This chain joins TRBV6-4 and TRBJ1-2, with D maybe TRBD1 (6 bases). Trimming removed 0 bases at V and 4 bases at J, with 6 bases between. Looked up from germline, CDR1 is MRHNA and CDR2 is SNTAGT. There are 13 residues in the CDR3. The CDR3 DNA is TGTGCCAGCAGTGACTCAGGGGGCTATGGCTACACCTTC. It translates to CASSDSGGYGYTF.

The rearrangement uses TRBV19 and TRBJ2-1; 7 nucleotides agree with TRBD2. Germline CDR1 reads LNHDA; CDR2 reads SQIVND (reference sequence). The CDR3 loop spans 15 amino acids. V shed 5 bases and J 6 bases; nucleotides not matched to a gene: 10. CDR3 amino acids: CASSAGLLSPNEQFF. The CDR3 bases are TGTGCCAGTAGTGCGGGACTACTTTCCCCCAATGAGCAGTTCTTC.

The rearrangement joins TRBV6-6 to TRBJ1-6; D is undetermined. V was clipped by 6 bases and J by 2 bases, with 5 bases between them. Germline assignment: CDR1 MNHNY and CDR2 SVGAGI (reference sequence). The CDR3 totals 13 residues. For the CDR3, the DNA is TGTGCCAGCAGCTCTACCTATAATTCACCCCTCCACTTT. Translation gives CASSSTYNSPLHF.